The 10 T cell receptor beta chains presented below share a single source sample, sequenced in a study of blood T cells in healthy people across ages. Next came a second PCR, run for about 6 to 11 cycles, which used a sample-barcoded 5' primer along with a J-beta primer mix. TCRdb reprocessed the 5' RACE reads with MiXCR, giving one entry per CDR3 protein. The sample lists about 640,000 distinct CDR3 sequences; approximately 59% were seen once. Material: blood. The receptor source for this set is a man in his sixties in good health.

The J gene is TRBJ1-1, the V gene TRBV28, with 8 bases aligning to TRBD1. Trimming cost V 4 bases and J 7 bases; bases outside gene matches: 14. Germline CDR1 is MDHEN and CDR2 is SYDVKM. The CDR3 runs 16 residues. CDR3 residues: CASSSHRGSLPFEAFF. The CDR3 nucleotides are TGTGCCAGCAGTTCCCACAGGGGGTCCCTTCCTTTTGAAGCTTTCTTT.

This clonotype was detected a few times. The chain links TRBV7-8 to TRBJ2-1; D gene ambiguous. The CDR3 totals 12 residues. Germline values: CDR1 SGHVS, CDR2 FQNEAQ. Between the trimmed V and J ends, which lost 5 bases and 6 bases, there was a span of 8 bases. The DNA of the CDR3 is TGTGCCAGCAGCACCGGCGGCAATGAGCAGTTCTTC. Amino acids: CASSTGGNEQFF.

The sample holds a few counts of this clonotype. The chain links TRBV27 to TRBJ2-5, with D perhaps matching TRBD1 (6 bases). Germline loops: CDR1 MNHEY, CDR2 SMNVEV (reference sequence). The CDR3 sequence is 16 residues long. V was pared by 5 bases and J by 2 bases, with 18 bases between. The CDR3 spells CASSTLGGRGQETQYF. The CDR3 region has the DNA TGTGCCAGCAGTACCTTAGGGGGACGGGGACAAGAGACCCAGTACTTC.

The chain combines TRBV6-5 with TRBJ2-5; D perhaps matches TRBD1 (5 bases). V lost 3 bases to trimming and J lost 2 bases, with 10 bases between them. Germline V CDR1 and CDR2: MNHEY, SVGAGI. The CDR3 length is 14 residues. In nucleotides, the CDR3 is TGTGCCAGCAGTTATTCGGCAGGGCAAGAGACCCAGTACTTC. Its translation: CASSYSAGQETQYF.

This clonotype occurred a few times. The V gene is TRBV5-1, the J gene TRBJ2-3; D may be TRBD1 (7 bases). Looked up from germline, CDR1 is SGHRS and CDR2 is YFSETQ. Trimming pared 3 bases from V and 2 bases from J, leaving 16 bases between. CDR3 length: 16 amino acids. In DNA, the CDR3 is TGCGCCAGCAGCTACGTCAGGGGGGCCTCCACAGATACGCAGTATTTT. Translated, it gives CASSYVRGASTDTQYF.

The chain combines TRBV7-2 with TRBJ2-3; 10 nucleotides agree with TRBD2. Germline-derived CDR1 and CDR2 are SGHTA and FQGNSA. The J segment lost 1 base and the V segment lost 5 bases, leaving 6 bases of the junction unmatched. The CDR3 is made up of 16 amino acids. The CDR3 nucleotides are TGTGCCAGCAGCCCCCGGACTAGCGGCCGCACAGATACGCAGTATTTT. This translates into CASSPRTSGRTDTQYF.

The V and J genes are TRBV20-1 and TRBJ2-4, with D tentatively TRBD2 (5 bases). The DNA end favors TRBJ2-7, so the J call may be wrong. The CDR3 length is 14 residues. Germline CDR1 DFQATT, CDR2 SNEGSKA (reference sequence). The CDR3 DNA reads TGCAGTGCTCGCTCACTAGACCTGACCTACGAGCAGTACTTC. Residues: CSARSLDLTYEQYF.

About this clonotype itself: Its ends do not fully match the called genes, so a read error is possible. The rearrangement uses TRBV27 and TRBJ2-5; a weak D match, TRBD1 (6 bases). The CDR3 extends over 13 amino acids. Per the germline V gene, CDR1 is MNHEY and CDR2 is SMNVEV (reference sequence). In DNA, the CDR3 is TGTGCCGGCAGATCCGACAGGAACAATGAGCCGTACTTC. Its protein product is CAGRSDRNNEPYF.

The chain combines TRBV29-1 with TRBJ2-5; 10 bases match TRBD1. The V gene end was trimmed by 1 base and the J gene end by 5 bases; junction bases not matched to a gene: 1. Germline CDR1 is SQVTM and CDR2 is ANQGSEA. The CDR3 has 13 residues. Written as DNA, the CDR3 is TGCAGCGTTGAAGGGGACAGGGGTGAGACCCAGTACTTC. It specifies CSVEGDRGETQYF.

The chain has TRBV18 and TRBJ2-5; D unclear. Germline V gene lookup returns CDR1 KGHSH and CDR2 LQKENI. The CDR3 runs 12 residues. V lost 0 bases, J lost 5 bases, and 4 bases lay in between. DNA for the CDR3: TGTGCCAGCTCACCACCAAGGGAGACCCAGTACTTC. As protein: CASSPPRETQYF.